This T cell receptor (beta chain) was retrieved from a study of blood T cell repertoires in COVID-19. The wider study: Specimens from acute and convalescent COVID-19 originated in the United States, Italy and Spain.

In the original workflow: By means of reference gene primer amplification, nucleated cell counts were estimated. Data came from immunoSEQ multiplex PCR; TCRdb stores just in-frame clones and leaves some out. V, J and clone size are taken as reported in that table, and D and trimming were inferred from the DNA itself. Among roughly 230,000 clones listed, nearly 90% were seen once. The CDR3 covers 15 residues. Germline V CDR1 and CDR2: ENHRY, SYGVKD. V trimming: 3 bases; J trimming: 4 bases; junction bases outside the gene matches: 4. Input material: peripheral blood. J is TRBJ1-5 and V is TRBV10-3; 9 bases line up with TRBD1. The sequence was collected from a woman in her sixties with COVID-19, enrolled during active disease. The CDR3, as DNA: TGTGCCATCAGTGATCCAGGGACAGGGAATCAGCCCCAGCATTTT. As protein: CAISDPGTGNQPQHF.